This T cell receptor beta chain originates from a study of beta chain features in type 1 diabetes. Whole-study findings and limits: Researchers report that Type 1 diabetes patients had moderately but significantly shorter TCRB CDR3s across all four CD4+ subsets.

Researchers reported sorting CD4+ naive, central memory, regulatory and stem cell-like memory cells via CD45RO/CCR7/CD25/CD127/CD95/CD27. With respect to this clone: The antigen remains undetermined.

The CDR3 contains 13 residues. Germline lookup yields CDR1 SGHRS and CDR2 YFSETQ. J gave up 4 bases and V 2 bases, and 1 base lay outside the gene matches. The whole isolated RNA underwent reverse transcription, so sequencing captured expressed TCRB transcripts. Clones were read by immunoSEQ multiplex PCR, and TCRdb kept only the in-frame ones, dropping some. Of over 600,000 clones in the sample, 9.5% to 15% were seen once. The chain joins TRBV5-1 to TRBJ2-7; 9 bases align to TRBD1. The TCR was taken from a man aged 25-45 years with type 1 diabetes. Sequencing was performed on naive CD4+ T cells from blood. The CDR3 reads CASSFDRGYEQYF. For the CDR3, the DNA is TGCGCCAGCAGCTTTGACAGGGGGTACGAGCAGTACTTC.